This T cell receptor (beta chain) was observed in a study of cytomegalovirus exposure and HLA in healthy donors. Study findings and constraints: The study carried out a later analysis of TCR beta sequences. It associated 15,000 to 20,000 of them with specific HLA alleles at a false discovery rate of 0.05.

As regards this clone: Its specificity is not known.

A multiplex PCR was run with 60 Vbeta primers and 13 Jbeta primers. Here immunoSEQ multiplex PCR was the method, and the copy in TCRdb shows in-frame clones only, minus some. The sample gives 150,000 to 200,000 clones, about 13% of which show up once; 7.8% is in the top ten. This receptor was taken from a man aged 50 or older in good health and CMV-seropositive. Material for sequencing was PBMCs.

This CDR3 reads CASSQDGSSGGWYEQFF. The CDR3 DNA follows: TGCGCCAGCAGCCAAGATGGATCTAGCGGGGGCTGGTATGAGCAGTTCTTC. The chain links TRBV4-3 to TRBJ2-1; the match to TRBD2 covers 10 bases. V lost 0 bases, J lost 8 bases, and 10 bases stayed unmatched. Germline V gene data show CDR1 as LGHNA and CDR2 as YSLEER. This CDR3 region has 17 residues.